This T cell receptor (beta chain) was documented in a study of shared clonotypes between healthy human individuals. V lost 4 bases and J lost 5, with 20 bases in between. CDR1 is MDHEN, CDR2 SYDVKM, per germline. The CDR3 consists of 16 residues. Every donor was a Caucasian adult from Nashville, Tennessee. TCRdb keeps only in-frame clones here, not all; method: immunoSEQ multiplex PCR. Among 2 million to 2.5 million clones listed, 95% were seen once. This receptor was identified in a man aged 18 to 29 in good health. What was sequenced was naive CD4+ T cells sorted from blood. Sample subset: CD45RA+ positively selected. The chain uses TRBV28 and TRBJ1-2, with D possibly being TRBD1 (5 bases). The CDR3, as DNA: TGTGCCAGCAGTTCAACGGGGCTGGCCCGCCCTTATGGCTACACCTTC. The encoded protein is CASSSTGLARPYGYTF.